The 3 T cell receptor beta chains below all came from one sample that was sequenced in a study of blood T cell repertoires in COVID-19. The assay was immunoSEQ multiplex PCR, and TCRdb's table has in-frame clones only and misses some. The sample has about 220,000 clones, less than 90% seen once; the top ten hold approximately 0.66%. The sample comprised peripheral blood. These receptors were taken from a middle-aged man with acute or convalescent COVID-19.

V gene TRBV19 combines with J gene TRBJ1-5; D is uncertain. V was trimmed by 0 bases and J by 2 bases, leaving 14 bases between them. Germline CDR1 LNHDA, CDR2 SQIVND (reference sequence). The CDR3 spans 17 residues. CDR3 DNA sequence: TGTGCCAGTAGTATAGATAACAGCCTAAAGGGCAATCAGCCCCAGCATTTT. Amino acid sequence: CASSIDNSLKGNQPQHF.

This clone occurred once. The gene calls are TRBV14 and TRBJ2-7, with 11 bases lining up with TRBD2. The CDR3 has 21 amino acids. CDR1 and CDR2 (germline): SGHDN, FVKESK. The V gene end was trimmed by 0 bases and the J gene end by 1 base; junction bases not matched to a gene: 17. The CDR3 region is CASSQDKGTRVVAGGSYEQYF. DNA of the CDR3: TGTGCCAGCAGCCAAGATAAAGGAACCCGTGTTGTAGCGGGAGGGTCCTACGAGCAGTACTTC.

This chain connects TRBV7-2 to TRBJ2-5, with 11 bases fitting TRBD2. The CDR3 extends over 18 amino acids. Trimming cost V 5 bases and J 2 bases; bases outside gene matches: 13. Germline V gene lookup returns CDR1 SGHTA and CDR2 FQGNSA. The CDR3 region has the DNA TGTGCCAGCAGCCCACGCGCCCCCGGACTAGCGGGTCAAGAGACCCAGTACTTC. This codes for CASSPRAPGLAGQETQYF.